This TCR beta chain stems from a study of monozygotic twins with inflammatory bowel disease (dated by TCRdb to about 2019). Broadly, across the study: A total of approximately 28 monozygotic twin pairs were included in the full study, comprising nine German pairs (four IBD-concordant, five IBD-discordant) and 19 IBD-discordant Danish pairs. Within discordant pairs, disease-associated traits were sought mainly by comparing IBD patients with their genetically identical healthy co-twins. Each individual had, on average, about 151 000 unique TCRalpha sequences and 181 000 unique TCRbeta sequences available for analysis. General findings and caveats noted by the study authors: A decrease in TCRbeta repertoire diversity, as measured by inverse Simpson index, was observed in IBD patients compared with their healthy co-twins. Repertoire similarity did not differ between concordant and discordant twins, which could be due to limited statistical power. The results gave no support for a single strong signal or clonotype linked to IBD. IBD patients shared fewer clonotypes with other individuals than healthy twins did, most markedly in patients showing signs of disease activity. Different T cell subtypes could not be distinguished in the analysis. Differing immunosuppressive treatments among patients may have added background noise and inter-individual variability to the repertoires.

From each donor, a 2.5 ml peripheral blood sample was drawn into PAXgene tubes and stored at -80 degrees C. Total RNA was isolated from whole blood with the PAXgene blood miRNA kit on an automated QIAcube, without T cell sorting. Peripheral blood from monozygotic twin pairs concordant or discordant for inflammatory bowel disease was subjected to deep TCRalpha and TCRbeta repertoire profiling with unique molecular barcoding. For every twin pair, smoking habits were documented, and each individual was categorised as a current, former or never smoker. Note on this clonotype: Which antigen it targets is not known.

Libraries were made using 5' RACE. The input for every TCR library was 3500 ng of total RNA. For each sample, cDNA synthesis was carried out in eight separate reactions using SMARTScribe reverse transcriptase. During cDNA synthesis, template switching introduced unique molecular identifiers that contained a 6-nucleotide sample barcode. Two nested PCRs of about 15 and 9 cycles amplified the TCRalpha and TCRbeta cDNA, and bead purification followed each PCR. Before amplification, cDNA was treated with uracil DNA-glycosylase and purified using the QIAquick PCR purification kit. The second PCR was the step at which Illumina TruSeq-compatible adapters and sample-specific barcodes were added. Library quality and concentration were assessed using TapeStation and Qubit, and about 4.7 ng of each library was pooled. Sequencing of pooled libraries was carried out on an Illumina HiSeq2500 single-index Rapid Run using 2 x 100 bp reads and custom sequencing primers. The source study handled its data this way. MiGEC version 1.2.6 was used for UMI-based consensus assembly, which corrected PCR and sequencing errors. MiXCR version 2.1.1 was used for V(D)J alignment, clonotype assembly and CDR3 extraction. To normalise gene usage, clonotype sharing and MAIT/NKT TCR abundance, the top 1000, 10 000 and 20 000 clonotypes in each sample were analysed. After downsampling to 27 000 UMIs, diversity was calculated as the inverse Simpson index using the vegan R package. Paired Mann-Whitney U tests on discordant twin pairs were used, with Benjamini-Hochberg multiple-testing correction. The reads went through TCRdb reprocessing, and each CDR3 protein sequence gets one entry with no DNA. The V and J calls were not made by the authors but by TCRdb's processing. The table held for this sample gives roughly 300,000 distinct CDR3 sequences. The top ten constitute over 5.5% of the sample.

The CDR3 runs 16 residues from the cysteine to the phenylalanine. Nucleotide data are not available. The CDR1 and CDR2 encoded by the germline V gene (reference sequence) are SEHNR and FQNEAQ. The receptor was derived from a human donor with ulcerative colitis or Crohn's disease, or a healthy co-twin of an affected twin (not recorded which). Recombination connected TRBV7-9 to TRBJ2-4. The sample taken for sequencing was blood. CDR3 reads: CASSYTGEGLGNIQYF. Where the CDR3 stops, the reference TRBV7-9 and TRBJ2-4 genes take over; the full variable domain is DTGVSQNPRHKITKRGQNVTFRCDPISEHNRLYWYRQTLGQGPEFLTYFQNEAQLEKSRLLSDRFSAERPKGSFSTLEIQRTEQGDSAMYLCASSYTGEGLGNIQYFGAGTRLSVL.